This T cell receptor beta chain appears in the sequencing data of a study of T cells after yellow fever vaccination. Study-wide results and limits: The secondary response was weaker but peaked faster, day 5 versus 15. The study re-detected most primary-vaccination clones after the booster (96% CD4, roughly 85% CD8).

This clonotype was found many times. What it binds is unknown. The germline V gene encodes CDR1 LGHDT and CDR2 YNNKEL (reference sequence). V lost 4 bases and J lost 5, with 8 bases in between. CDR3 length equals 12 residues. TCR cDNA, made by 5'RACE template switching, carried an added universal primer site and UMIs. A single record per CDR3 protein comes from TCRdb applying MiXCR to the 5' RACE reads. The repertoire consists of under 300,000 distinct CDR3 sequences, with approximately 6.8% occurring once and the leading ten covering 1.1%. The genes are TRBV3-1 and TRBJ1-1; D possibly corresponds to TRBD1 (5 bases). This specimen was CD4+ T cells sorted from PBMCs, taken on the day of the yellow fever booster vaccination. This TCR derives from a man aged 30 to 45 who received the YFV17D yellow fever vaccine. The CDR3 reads CASSRQRTEAFF. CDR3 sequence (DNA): TGTGCCAGCAGCCGACAGAGGACTGAAGCTTTCTTT.